The next 30 T cell receptor delta chains were all read from a single sample in a study of human gamma delta and Vdelta1 T cells. TCRdb reanalyzed the PCR reads using CATT. This sample has about 6,100 delta-chain clones, with just under 9.5% found just once. The specimen was naive CD27+ Vdelta1 gamma-delta T cells from blood. The source of these receptors is a human donor in good health.

Turning to this clone: This likely came from a read error, as a far larger clone is one base away. This chain links TRDV1 with TRDJ1, with TRDD3 matching 12 bases. V lost 2 bases to trimming and J lost 0 bases; unmatched junction nucleotides: 22. Germline lookup yields CDR1 TSWWSYY and CDR2 QGS. The CDR3 sequence is 23 residues long. The CDR3 nucleotides are TGTGCTCTTGGGGAAAAATTAGGTTTCTCGGTTCTGGGGGATACGCCGTACACCGATAAACTCATCTTT. It is translated as CALGEKLGFSVLGDTPYTDKLIF.

V usage is TRDV1 and J usage is TRDJ1; 7 nucleotides agree with TRDD3. The CDR3 is 18 amino acids. V shed 3 bases, J shed 0 bases, and the junction held 13 bases outside the gene matches. The germline V gene encodes CDR1 TSWWSYY and CDR2 QGS. The DNA for the CDR3 is TGTGCTCTTGGGGAGACTTCCAAACTGGGGCTTCACACCGATAAACTCATCTTT. It specifies CALGETSKLGLHTDKLIF.

A note on this clone: The protein TCRdb gives is from a much larger clone and does not agree with this DNA's translation at residue 12, likely a read error; the protein shown here comes from the DNA. The V gene is TRDV1, the J gene TRDJ1; the match to TRDD3 covers 9 bases. Germline CDR1 is TSWWSYY and CDR2 is QGS. CDR3 length equals 17 residues. Unmatched junction bases numbered 15, after V lost 0 bases and J lost 10 bases. The CDR3 sequence is CALGELRVHWGRRGLIF. As DNA, the CDR3 is TGTGCTCTTGGGGAACTACGGGTACACTGGGGGAGACGAGGACTCATCTTT.

A remark on this clone: This may come from a read error, since a much larger clone is one base off. This specimen includes other DNA sequences encoding the same CDR3. This chain connects TRDV1 to TRDJ1, with a possible D match to TRDD2 (6 bases). This CDR3 has 16 residues. Between the trimmed V and J ends, which lost 3 bases and 10 bases, there was a span of 24 bases. Looked up from germline, CDR1 is TSWWSYY and CDR2 is QGS. The CDR3 DNA sequence: TGTGCTCTTGGGGAGCGACGGGTCCTACACCAAGATGGACTCATCTTT. Amino acid sequence: CALGERRVLHQDGLIF.

Worth noting for this clone: A read error may explain this, as a much larger clone is one base away. Other DNA sequences of this sample code for an identical CDR3. The V and J genes are TRAV29/DV5 and TRDJ1, with 10 bases fitting TRDD3. The germline V gene has CDR1 NSMFDY and CDR2 ISSIKDK. The length of the CDR3 is 13 residues. DNA of the CDR3: TGTGCCCCCCCATGGGGGATACACCGCGGGCTCATCTTT. It is translated as CAPPWGIHRGLIF. Drawing the rest from reference TRAV29/DV5 and TRDJ1, the complete variable domain is DQQVKQNSPSLSVQEGRISILNCDYTNSMFDYFLWYKKYPAEGPTFLISISSIKDKNEDGRFTVFLNKSAKHLSLHIVPSQPGDSAVYFCAPPWGIHRGLIFGKGTRVTVEP.

This clone was seen only a few times. This may come from a read error, since a much larger clone is one base off. The sample holds other DNA sequences that translate to the same CDR3. The chain has TRDV1 and TRDJ1; TRDD3 aligns across 9 bases. CDR3 length: 22 residues. Germline CDR1 is TSWWSYY and CDR2 is QGS. CDR3 coding DNA: TGTGCCCTTGGGACTATTACGTATCCTACTGGGGGAACGAAAAGAGGAGCCGATAAACTCATCTTT. Amino acids: CALGTITYPTGGTKRGADKLIF.

This clone was detected only a few times. The TCRdb protein, from a much larger clone, departs from this DNA's translation at residue 3, likely by read error; the protein shown derives from the DNA. This chain joins TRDV1 and TRDJ1; TRDD3 matches 10 bases. The CDR3 runs 18 residues. Looked up from germline, CDR1 is TSWWSYY and CDR2 is QGS. The chain's CDR3 is CAPGEKTLTGGFADKLIF. In nucleotides, the CDR3 is TGTGCTCCTGGGGAAAAGACCCTCACTGGGGGATTCGCCGATAAACTCATCTTT.

The V call is TRDV1, the J call TRDJ1; no clear D. V was trimmed by 3 bases and J by 10 bases, leaving 21 bases between them. CDR3 length: 15 amino acids. Germline CDR1 is TSWWSYY and CDR2 is QGS. The CDR3 loop is CALGDAPTRCSVLIF. DNA of the CDR3: TGTGCTCTTGGGGATGCCCCAACGCGTTGCTCCGTACTCATCTTT.

This clone has a handful of counts. The protein that TCRdb holds for this DNA derives from a much larger clone and differs from the translated DNA at residue 16, which likely indicates a read error; the protein shown here is translated from the DNA. This chain connects TRDV1 to TRDJ1; 10 bases align to TRDD3. This CDR3 comprises 19 residues. Germline lookup yields CDR1 TSWWSYY and CDR2 QGS. CDR3 DNA sequence: TGTGCTCTTGGGGAACTTGGCTACAGGGGGATACGCGGCACCGATGAACTCATCTTT. It is translated as CALGELGYRGIRGTDELIF.

This clone was recorded a few times. This specimen includes other DNA sequences encoding the same CDR3. The chain combines TRDV1 with TRDJ1; 10 bases line up with TRDD3. The V gene's germline CDR1 is TSWWSYY and CDR2 QGS. V lost 1 base, J lost 7 bases, and 24 bases stayed unmatched. The CDR3 is 21 residues long. For the CDR3, the DNA is TGTGCTCTTGGGGAACGCACAGCTCTTCCTCCTCGTACTGGGGGATCAATTAAACTCATCTTT. It specifies CALGERTALPPRTGGSIKLIF.

This clone was observed a few times. Given a far larger clone just one base away, this is likely a sequencing read error. The identical CDR3 is also encoded by other nucleotide sequences in the sample. The genes are TRDV1 and TRDJ1; tentatively, D is TRDD3 (5 bases). The CDR3 runs 19 residues. The germline CDR1 and CDR2 sequences are TSWWSYY and QGS. The CDR3 region is CALGELRGASTRWLDKLIF. The CDR3 bases are TGTGCCCTTGGGGAATTGAGAGGTGCGAGTACTAGATGGCTCGATAAACTCATCTTT.

As to this clone: This may stem from a read error, because a much larger clone lies one nucleotide away. The sample holds other DNA sequences that translate to the same CDR3. The gene calls are TRDV1 and TRDJ1; possibly TRDD2 or TRDD3 for D (6 bases each). The germline CDR1 and CDR2 sequences are TSWWSYY and QGS. Trimming took 2 bases from V and 0 from J, leaving 31 bases between them. The CDR3 spans 22 residues. CDR3 nucleotides: TGTGCTCTTGGGGAAATGGCCTTCCCTAGGGTACTGGGAGGCCCGTACACCGATAAACTCATCTTT. Protein product: CALGEMAFPRVLGGPYTDKLIF.

The J gene is TRDJ1, the V gene TRDV1; 8 positions agree with TRDD3. The CDR3 has 21 residues. The germline V gene encodes CDR1 TSWWSYY and CDR2 QGS. J lost 0 bases, V lost 4 bases, and 22 bases had no gene match. Here the CDR3 reads CALGGFLYWGGGSGHTDKLIF. As DNA, the CDR3 is TGTGCTCTTGGGGGTTTCCTCTACTGGGGGGGCGGTTCGGGGCACACCGATAAACTCATCTTT.

Details on this clone: This likely came from a read error, as a far larger clone is one base away. The chain joins TRDV1 to TRDJ1, with 7 bases aligning to TRDD3. Germline values: CDR1 TSWWSYY, CDR2 QGS. J lost 1 base, V lost 5 bases, and 28 bases had no gene match. The CDR3 covers 22 residues. CDR3 in DNA: TGTGCTCTTGGGTCCTCGGGGCCGACGCTTGGGGGACACAGGTTGGGCACCGATAAACTCATCTTT. Protein product: CALGSSGPTLGGHRLGTDKLIF.

This clone counts as large. The sample carries other DNA sequences with the same CDR3. The chain is built from TRDV1 and TRDJ1, with unresolved D. The V and J ends lost 5 bases and 1 base respectively, with 20 bases between them. CDR1 is TSWWSYY, CDR2 QGS, per germline. This CDR3 has 17 residues. The CDR3 protein is CALGTRIRTYTTDKLIF. Written as DNA, the CDR3 is TGTGCTCTTGGGACTCGGATCCGAACGTATACCACCGATAAACTCATCTTT.

Turning to this clone: The TCRdb protein comes from a much larger clone and disagrees with this DNA's translation at residue 7, likely due to a read error; the protein given here is derived from the DNA. This chain links TRDV1 with TRDJ1; a possible D gene is TRDD2 (6 bases). CDR3 length: 16 residues. V dropped 9 bases and J dropped 4 bases, with 24 bases sitting between them. The germline V gene has CDR1 TSWWSYY and CDR2 QGS. The CDR3 sequence is CALTSSLRTRNDKLIF. CDR3 sequence (DNA): TGTGCTCTAACTTCCTCCCTTCGTACCAGAAACGATAAACTCATCTTT.

Of note for this clone: This DNA's translation and the protein TCRdb lists, from a much larger clone, do not match at residue 8, likely due to a read error; the protein shown is translated from the DNA. The rearrangement joins TRDV1 to TRDJ1, with D perhaps TRDD2 or TRDD3 (5 bases each). CDR3 length equals 20 residues. The V and J ends lost 1 base and 1 base respectively, with 25 bases between them. Germline lookup yields CDR1 TSWWSYY and CDR2 QGS. CDR3 nucleotides: TGTGCTCTTGGGGAACGAACTCCCTACGGTCGGGATCCCCCCACCGATAAACTCATCTTT. This translates into CALGERTPYGRDPPTDKLIF.

Comments on this clone: A read error may account for a junction end that differs from germline. This chain connects TRDV1 to TRDJ1; 12 bases match TRDD3. Germline loops: CDR1 TSWWSYY, CDR2 QGS. The CDR3 extends over 24 amino acids. The CDR3 spells CARGTTSGLPRYWGILRGSDKLIF. For the CDR3, the DNA is TGTGCTCGTGGGACAACCTCTGGTTTACCGCGGTACTGGGGGATACTGAGGGGATCCGATAAACTCATCTTT.

To note about this clone: Just one base apart from a much larger clone, this may be a read error. The gene calls are TRDV1 and TRDJ1, with D possibly matching TRDD3 (8 bases). Trimming cost V 5 bases and J 0 bases, with 34 bases left between them. This CDR3 spans 22 amino acids. Germline-derived CDR1 and CDR2 are TSWWSYY and QGS. CDR3 sequence: CALGIYLPDQVLGGTYTDKLIF. Written as DNA, the CDR3 is TGTGCTCTTGGGATTTACCTTCCTGATCAAGTACTGGGGGGGACGTACACCGATAAACTCATCTTT.

This clone occurred many times. The chain uses TRDV1 and TRDJ1, with D possibly TRDD3 on 6 matching bases. The CDR3 is 27 residues long. The ends were cut back, 0 bases at V and 3 bases at J, with 47 bases in the middle. CDR1 is TSWWSYY and CDR2 is QGS in the germline V gene. CDR3 in amino acids: CALGELKPRVLDNLTGRNHRIADKLIF. Written as DNA, the CDR3 is TGTGCTCTTGGGGAACTAAAGCCCAGGGTCCTAGATAATCTAACTGGGCGAAATCATCGTATTGCCGATAAACTCATCTTT.

The sample holds a few counts of this clone. A far larger clone is just one base off, so this is likely a read error. This same CDR3 is encoded by further DNA sequences in the sample. The V call is TRDV1, the J call TRDJ1, with D maybe TRDD3 (5 bases). The CDR3 loop spans 21 amino acids. Germline V gene lookup returns CDR1 TSWWSYY and CDR2 QGS. CDR3 in amino acids: CALGELEVPSHRRRTTDKLIF. CDR3 coding DNA: TGTGCCCTTGGGGAACTGGAAGTTCCCAGCCACAGACGCAGAACCACCGATAAACTCATCTTT.

This clone appeared a few times. TCRdb assigns this DNA the protein of a much larger clone, which departs from its translation at residue 11; this likely reflects a read error, and the protein shown comes from translating the DNA. The chain joins TRDV1 to TRDJ1; D perhaps matches TRDD3 (6 bases). Germline CDR1 is TSWWSYY and CDR2 is QGS. V lost 5 bases to trimming and J lost 0 bases, with 25 bases between them. The CDR3 runs to 19 residues. As DNA, the CDR3 is TGTGCTCTTGGGAATAAGGGGTGGCTGGGGAATAGGTACACCGATAAACTCATCTTT. Its translation is CALGNKGWLGNRYTDKLIF.

Turning to this clone: A much larger clone differs from this one at a single base, so this may be a read error. The chain links TRDV1 to TRDJ1; 11 bases agree with TRDD3. Trimming cost V 1 base and J 2 bases; bases outside gene matches: 27. The germline CDR1 and CDR2 sequences are TSWWSYY and QGS. The CDR3 length is 24 residues. The CDR3 DNA reads TGTGCTCTTGGGGAACAACCCCTATTTAGGCTGGGGGATACAAGGAGGGCGCGGACCGATAAACTCATCTTT. This translates into CALGEQPLFRLGDTRRARTDKLIF.

To note about this clone: TCRdb shows a much larger clone's protein in place of this DNA's translation, and the two differ at residue 11, likely through a read error; the protein shown is translated from the DNA. The chain uses TRDV1 and TRDJ1; no firm D call. The germline V gene has CDR1 TSWWSYY and CDR2 QGS. Trimming left V 1 base short and J 0 bases short, with 15 bases between. The CDR3 spans 17 residues. CDR3 loop: CALGERTSPRHTDKLIF. DNA for the CDR3: TGTGCTCTTGGGGAACGCACTAGCCCTCGTCACACCGATAAACTCATCTTT.

As concerns this clone: A far larger clone differs by one base, so this is likely a read error. This CDR3 is also generated by other DNA sequences in the sample. The rearrangement uses TRDV1 and TRDJ1, with 7 bases identical to TRDD3. CDR1 and CDR2 (germline): TSWWSYY, QGS. The CDR3 contains 23 residues. CDR3 nucleotide sequence: TGTGCTCTTGGGGAACTCCATTCCCGCCGTGGTGGGGGACCGCTTAACGCCGCCAATAAGCTCATCTTT. Encoded protein: CALGELHSRRGGGPLNAANKLIF.

This clone was counted only a few times. This likely traces to a read error, being one base from a far larger clone. The V call is TRDV1, the J call TRDJ1, with TRDD3 as a possible D gene (6 bases). With 4 bases removed from V and 0 bases from J, the gap between germline ends came to 33 bases. Germline CDR1 reads TSWWSYY; CDR2 reads QGS. The length of the CDR3 is 22 residues. The CDR3 loop is CALGGLGAIRAGGRGYTDKLIF. In nucleotides, the CDR3 is TGTGCTCTTGGGGGATTGGGAGCGATACGGGCTGGTGGAAGGGGGTACACCGATAAACTCATCTTT.

This clone was counted between two and nine times. TCRdb's entry gives the protein of a much larger clone, which mismatches this DNA's translation at residue 11, likely from a read error; the protein reported here is translated from the DNA. This rearrangement joins TRDV1 to TRDJ1; TRDD2 might be the D (6 bases). The length of the CDR3 is 17 residues. Between the trimmed V and J ends, which lost 1 base and 7 bases, there was a span of 22 bases. Germline V gives CDR1 TSWWSYY, CDR2 QGS. As DNA, the CDR3 is TGTGCTCTTGGGGAACCAGTCCTACGACGGGGTAGAGGTAAACTCATCTTT. It encodes CALGEPVLRRGRGKLIF.

On this clone: Translating this DNA gives a protein that differs at residue 13 from the TCRdb one, which belongs to a much larger clone; a read error is likely, and the protein shown is this translation. This chain connects TRDV1 to TRDJ1; the D gene is possibly TRDD3 (5 bases). The CDR3 runs to 18 residues. V lost 0 bases and J lost 4, with 21 bases in between. Germline CDR1 is TSWWSYY and CDR2 is QGS. CDR3: CALGELIRPGPDIDKLIF. CDR3 DNA sequence: TGTGCTCTTGGGGAACTCATACGTCCGGGCCCCGACATCGATAAACTCATCTTT.

This clone is large within its sample. Other DNA sequences from this sample encode an identical CDR3 as well. The V gene is TRDV1, the J gene TRDJ1, with D perhaps matching TRDD2 (6 bases). Germline CDR1 reads TSWWSYY; CDR2 reads QGS. The germline V and J ends were trimmed by 1 base and 1 base, with 16 bases remaining between them. The CDR3 totals 17 residues. The CDR3 loop reads CALGERPTVLTTDKLIF. The CDR3 DNA follows: TGTGCTCTTGGGGAACGTCCTACTGTACTCACCACCGATAAACTCATCTTT.

This clone was observed a few times. A much larger clonotype is one base distant, so this may be a read error. The gene calls are TRDV1 and TRDJ1, with a tentative D call TRDD2 (9 bases). The V and J ends lost 5 bases and 1 base respectively, with 32 bases between them. CDR1 and CDR2 from the germline V gene are TSWWSYY and QGS. This CDR3 has 21 amino acids. CDR3 loop: CALGKPAFLRAGGGGTDKLIF. CDR3 in DNA: TGTGCTCTTGGGAAACCGGCCTTCCTACGAGCTGGGGGAGGGGGCACCGATAAACTCATCTTT.